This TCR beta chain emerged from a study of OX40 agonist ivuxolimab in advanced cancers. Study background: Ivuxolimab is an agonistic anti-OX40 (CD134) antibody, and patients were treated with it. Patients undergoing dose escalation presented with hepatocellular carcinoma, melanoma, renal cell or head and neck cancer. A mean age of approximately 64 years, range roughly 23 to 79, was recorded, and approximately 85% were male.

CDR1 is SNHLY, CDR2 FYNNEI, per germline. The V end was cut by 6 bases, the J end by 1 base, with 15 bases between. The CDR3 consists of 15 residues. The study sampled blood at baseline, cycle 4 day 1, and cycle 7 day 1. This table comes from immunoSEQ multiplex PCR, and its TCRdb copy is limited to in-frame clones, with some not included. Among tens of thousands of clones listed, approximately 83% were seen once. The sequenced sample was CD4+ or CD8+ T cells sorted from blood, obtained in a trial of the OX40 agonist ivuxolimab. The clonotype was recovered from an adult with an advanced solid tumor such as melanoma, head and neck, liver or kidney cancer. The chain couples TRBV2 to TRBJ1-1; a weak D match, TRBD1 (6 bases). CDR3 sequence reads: CASRGTGARNTEAFF. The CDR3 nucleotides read TGTGCCAGCAGGGGTACGGGGGCGAGGAACACTGAAGCTTTCTTT.